A single sample gave rise to the 31 T cell receptor beta chains below, sequenced in a study of blood T cell repertoires in COVID-19. Repertoires were generated with immunoSEQ multiplex PCR, while TCRdb's copy carries only in-frame clones and drops some. The table records 110,000 to 150,000 clones, under 85% of them present only once. Source material: peripheral blood. All receptors come from a man aged 45-65 years with active or convalescent COVID-19.

This chain connects TRBV19 to TRBJ1-5; TRBD1 agrees at 11 bases. The J segment lost 4 bases and the V segment lost 3 bases, leaving 5 bases of the junction unmatched. This CDR3 contains 16 residues. Germline V gene data show CDR1 as LNHDA and CDR2 as SQIVND (reference sequence). The CDR3 DNA sequence: TGTGCCAGTAGTATTAAGGGGACAGGGGGAAATCAGCCCCAGCATTTT. The encoded protein is CASSIKGTGGNQPQHF.

CDR3 sequence (DNA): TGTGCCAGCAGTCCGACAGGGTTAGGGACCGGGGAGCTGTTTTTT. Protein product: CASSPTGLGTGELFF. This rearrangement joins TRBV7-9 to TRBJ2-2, with TRBD1 identical over 7 bases. V shed 6 bases, J shed 5 bases, and the junction held 9 bases outside the gene matches. Looked up from germline, CDR1 is SEHNR and CDR2 is FQNEAQ (reference sequence). This CDR3 spans 15 amino acids. The variable domain in full, completed from reference TRBV7-9 and TRBJ2-2, reads DTGVSQNPRHKITKRGQNVTFRCDPISEHNRLYWYRQTLGQGPEFLTYFQNEAQLEKSRLLSDRFSAERPKGSFSTLEIQRTEQGDSAMYLCASSPTGLGTGELFFGEGSRLTVL.

This rearrangement joins TRBV4-2 to TRBJ2-7, with 10 positions matching TRBD2. The CDR3 sequence is 18 residues long. CDR1 is LGHNA, CDR2 YNFKEQ, per germline. Germline trimming cut 4 bases from V and 0 bases from J; bases unmatched to any gene: 12. The CDR3 region has the DNA TGTGCCAGCAGCCCCAGTCCCGGGACTAGCGAGCTCTCCTACGAGCAGTACTTC. Its protein product is CASSPSPGTSELSYEQYF.

This clone has a count of ten or more. This rearrangement joins TRBV7-6 to TRBJ2-7, with 10 bases identical to TRBD1. Germline V CDR1 and CDR2: SGHVS, FNYEAQ. The CDR3 length is 15 residues. V dropped 5 bases and J dropped 1; count of bases not matched to a gene: 5. In DNA form, the CDR3 reads TGTGCCAGCAGCCCGACAGGGGGCCAATCCTACGAGCAGTACTTC. Protein: CASSPTGGQSYEQYF.

This clone was seen only once. The chain is built from TRBV28 and TRBJ1-5; a possible D gene is TRBD1 (6 bases). The V gene lost 6 bases and the J gene lost 7 bases, with 16 bases spanning the gap. The CDR3 covers 14 residues. Germline values: CDR1 MDHEN, CDR2 SYDVKM. In DNA, the CDR3 is TGTGCCAGCAGCCACAGGGTAGCAGGGCAGCCCCAGCATTTT. Amino acids: CASSHRVAGQPQHF.

V gene TRBV3-1 (or the pseudogene TRBV3-2) combines with J gene TRBJ1-4; D remains unclear. V lost 4 bases, J lost 3 bases, and 12 bases lay in between. Looked up from germline, CDR1 is LGHDT and CDR2 is YNNKEL (reference sequence). The CDR3 is 15 residues long. CDR3 nucleotides: TGTGCCAGCAGCCCCCCCGCGTCTCCTAATGAAAAACTGTTTTTT. Its translation: CASSPPASPNEKLFF.

Concerning this clone: Other DNA sequences of this sample code for an identical CDR3. The chain recombines TRBV7-2 with TRBJ1-3; D might be TRBD1 (5 bases). The germline CDR1 and CDR2 sequences are SGHTA and FQGNSA. This CDR3 comprises 15 residues. Between the trimmed V and J ends, which lost 1 base and 2 bases, there was a span of 9 bases. The chain's CDR3 is CASSLGPGAGNTIYF. DNA of the CDR3: TGTGCCAGCAGCTTAGGTCCGGGGGCTGGAAACACCATATATTTT.

The V gene is TRBV10-2, the J gene TRBJ1-1; 9 bases align to TRBD1. The V gene end was trimmed by 10 bases and the J gene end by 0 bases; junction bases not matched to a gene: 3. Germline V gene lookup returns CDR1 WSHSY and CDR2 SAAADI. The CDR3 totals 13 residues. CDR3 nucleotides: TGCGCCACGGGACAGGGCATGAACACTGAAGCTTTCTTT. The encoded protein is CATGQGMNTEAFF.

The J gene is TRBJ2-1, the V gene TRBV9; perhaps TRBD2 as D (5 bases). The CDR3 has 15 amino acids. The germline V gene has CDR1 SGDLS and CDR2 YYNGEE. Trimming removed 0 bases at V and 0 bases at J, with 7 bases between. The CDR3 DNA sequence: TGTGCCAGCAGCGTAGACACTAGCTCCTACAATGAGCAGTTCTTC. Its translation is CASSVDTSSYNEQFF.

This chain links TRBV6-4 with TRBJ1-5, with TRBD1 matching over 9 bases. V was clipped by 0 bases and J by 5 bases; unmatched bases: 20. Germline V CDR1 and CDR2: MRHNA, SNTAGT. This CDR3 has 21 residues. CDR3 residues: CASSDSIQRGQGDLRHQPQHF. The CDR3, as DNA: TGTGCCAGCAGTGACTCGATTCAGCGGGGACAGGGTGATCTAAGGCATCAGCCCCAGCATTTT.

The chain joins TRBV7-3 to TRBJ2-1; D is uncertain. This CDR3 is 11 amino acids long. Trimming left V 1 base short and J 9 bases short, with 4 bases between. CDR1 SGHTA and CDR2 FQGTGA come from the germline V gene. The DNA of the CDR3 is TGTGCCAGCAGCTTAAACGGTGAGCAGTTCTTC. It is translated as CASSLNGEQFF.

The chain links TRBV11-2 to TRBJ2-7; D is possibly TRBD2 (6 bases). V was trimmed by 2 bases and J by 4 bases, leaving 18 bases between them. Germline lookup yields CDR1 SGHAT and CDR2 FQNNGV. The CDR3 sequence is 16 residues long. In DNA form, the CDR3 reads TGTGCCAGCAGCTTACAGGATAGCGGAGGGTATTACGAGCAGTACTTC. Its translation is CASSLQDSGGYYEQYF.

CDR3 region: CASRPTSGSFNEQFF. CDR3 in DNA: TGTGCCAGCAGGCCTACTAGCGGGAGTTTCAATGAGCAGTTCTTC. The rearrangement joins TRBV6-2 or TRBV6-3 to TRBJ2-1; TRBD2 matches 11 bases. V was clipped by 6 bases and J by 6 bases; unmatched bases: 7. Germline CDR1 is MNHEY and CDR2 is SVGEGT. The CDR3 totals 15 residues.

In DNA form, the CDR3 reads TGTGCCAGCAGCCCCTGGACTAGCGGGAGGAGCGAGCAGTACTTC. Translation gives CASSPWTSGRSEQYF. This sequence joins TRBV27 and TRBJ2-7, with 14 bases matching TRBD2. The J segment lost 6 bases and the V segment lost 6 bases, leaving 7 bases of the junction unmatched. Germline assignment: CDR1 MNHEY and CDR2 SMNVEV (reference sequence). The CDR3 runs to 15 residues.

The CDR3 is CAIRETSSYNEQFF. The CDR3 DNA sequence: TGTGCCATCAGGGAGACTAGCTCCTACAATGAGCAGTTCTTC. V is TRBV10-3 and J is TRBJ2-1; D might be TRBD2 (6 bases). The CDR3 totals 14 residues. The V end lost 6 bases, the J end lost 0 bases, and 9 bases lay between the germline ends. Germline values: CDR1 ENHRY, CDR2 SYGVKD.

This clone was recorded only once. The rearrangement uses TRBV12-3 or TRBV12-4 and TRBJ1-2; 7 bases map to TRBD1. Trimming at V came to 5 bases and at J to 8 bases, leaving 8 bases not matched to a gene. The CDR3 sequence is 13 residues long. CDR3 region: CASSPGTVRGYTF. CDR3 in DNA: TGTGCCAGCAGTCCTGGGACAGTGAGGGGCTACACCTTC.

This chain connects TRBV12-3 or TRBV12-4 to TRBJ2-1; no clear D gene. Trimming cost V 6 bases and J 6 bases, with 12 bases left between them. The CDR3 sequence is 13 residues long. The CDR3 loop is CASSLSGRNEQFF. The CDR3 coding sequence is TGTGCCAGCAGCCTTTCTGGCCGCAATGAGCAGTTCTTC.

The rearrangement uses TRBV11-2 and TRBJ1-2, with 9 bases aligning to TRBD1. This CDR3 region has 17 residues. Germline values: CDR1 SGHAT, CDR2 FQNNGV. Trimming cost V 11 bases and J 4 bases; bases outside gene matches: 20. The CDR3 DNA reads TGTGCCTCACGGGGGGGGGACAGGGTCGCCCCTGGCTATGGCTACACCTTC. It translates to CASRGGDRVAPGYGYTF.

This rearrangement joins TRBV6-5 to TRBJ2-1, with a possible D match to TRBD1 (6 bases). The CDR3 extends over 16 amino acids. V was pared by 0 bases and J by 0 bases, with 9 bases between. Looked up from germline, CDR1 is MNHEY and CDR2 is SVGAGI. The CDR3 protein is CASSYSDRSSYNEQFF. The CDR3 DNA reads as TGTGCCAGCAGTTACTCCGACAGGAGCTCCTACAATGAGCAGTTCTTC.

The chain uses TRBV7-9 and TRBJ1-2, with unresolved D. The V gene's germline CDR1 is SEHNR and CDR2 FQNEAQ (reference sequence). This CDR3 is built from 15 residues. V shed 5 bases and J shed 4 bases, with 17 bases lying between them. DNA for the CDR3: TGTGCCAGCAGCCTCGGACTCGGTCCCACCTATGGCTACACCTTC. Translated: CASSLGLGPTYGYTF.

The chain employs TRBV27 and TRBJ1-1, with TRBD1 as a possible D gene (5 bases). V lost 8 bases to trimming and J lost 1 base, with 11 bases between them. The length of the CDR3 is 13 residues. The germline V gene encodes CDR1 MNHEY and CDR2 SMNVEV (reference sequence). As DNA, the CDR3 is TGTGCCAGCCATATGACAGCGAACACTGAAGCTTTCTTT. Translation gives CASHMTANTEAFF.

V is TRBV27 and J is TRBJ2-7, with D maybe TRBD1 (8 bases). Germline CDR1 MNHEY, CDR2 SMNVEV (reference sequence). The CDR3 is made up of 15 amino acids. Trimming pared 4 bases from V and 5 bases from J, leaving 18 bases between. Here the CDR3 DNA reads TGTGCCAGCAGTTCTCGGACAGGGACTACCCACGAGCAGTACTTC. Translated, it gives CASSSRTGTTHEQYF.

A word on this clone: The junction and the germline gene differ at one end; a read error may be behind it. The rearrangement links TRBV27 to TRBJ1-5; 8 positions match TRBD1. The CDR3 contains 13 residues. Germline V CDR1 and CDR2: MNHEY, SMNVEV (reference sequence). The CDR3 coding sequence is TGTGCCAGTTCCGGGACAGGCAATCGGCCCCAGCATTTT. Translation gives CASSGTGNRPQHF.

The rearrangement joins TRBV6-5 to TRBJ2-1; tentative D call: TRBD1 (5 bases). CDR1 is MNHEY and CDR2 is SVGAGI in the germline V gene. The V and J ends lost 9 bases and 10 bases respectively, with 19 bases between them. The CDR3 consists of 13 residues. CDR3 protein: CASGVLQGEEQFF. In DNA, the CDR3 is TGTGCCAGTGGGGTTCTTCAGGGCGAGGAGCAGTTCTTC.

The chain is built from TRBV9 and TRBJ2-5, with no clear D. The CDR3 runs to 14 residues. Per germline, CDR1 SGDLS and CDR2 YYNGEE. V was trimmed by 1 base and J by 4 bases, leaving 11 bases between them. DNA of the CDR3: TGTGCCAGCAGCGTAAGTAGTCAACGAGAGACCCAGTACTTC. The encoded protein is CASSVSSQRETQYF.

The chain uses TRBV7-2 and TRBJ1-6, with TRBD1 matching 10 bases. Germline lookup yields CDR1 SGHTA and CDR2 FQGNSA. J lost 8 bases, V lost 8 bases, and 9 bases had no gene match. CDR3 length equals 15 residues. CDR3 in DNA: TGTGCCAGCGCGAAAGAGGGGACAGGGGATTCACCCCTCCACTTT. This sequence encodes CASAKEGTGDSPLHF.

The genes are TRBV12-3 or TRBV12-4 and TRBJ1-4; possibly TRBD1 for D (5 bases). Trimming took off 1 base at V and 8 bases at J, with 5 bases between the two ends. The CDR3 has 12 residues. CDR3 in amino acids: CASSLDREKLFF. CDR3 in DNA: TGTGCCAGCAGTTTAGACAGGGAAAAACTGTTTTTT.

This clone was observed a single time. An end of the junction does not agree with germline; a read error may underlie this. CDR3 loop: CASKSWRAQATQYF. The CDR3 DNA is TGTGCCAGCAAGTCCTGGAGAGCACAAGCGACCCAGTACTTC. The chain employs TRBV6-6 and TRBJ2-5; D not resolved. Per germline, CDR1 MNHNY and CDR2 SVGAGI (reference sequence). This CDR3 is 14 amino acids long.

The chain recombines TRBV19 with TRBJ1-3, with no clear D. The CDR3 loop spans 15 amino acids. The ends were cut back, 2 bases at V and 0 bases at J, with 8 bases in the middle. Per the germline V gene, CDR1 is LNHDA and CDR2 is SQIVND (reference sequence). The CDR3 region is CASSIIRGSGNTIYF. CDR3 sequence (DNA): TGTGCCAGTAGTATAATCCGGGGCTCTGGAAACACCATATATTTT.

This sequence joins TRBV2 and TRBJ2-7, with TRBD1 matching 8 bases. This CDR3 contains 14 residues. Germline lookup yields CDR1 SNHLY and CDR2 FYNNEI. The V and J ends lost 7 bases and 0 bases, in that order; junction bases with no gene match: 5. For the CDR3, the DNA is TGTGCCAGCACCTCCGGACAGGGCTCCTACGAGCAGTACTTC. Translating gives CASTSGQGSYEQYF.

V and J are TRBV9 and TRBJ2-2, with TRBD2 matching over 9 bases. The CDR3 spans 15 residues. J gave up 7 bases and V 6 bases, and 10 bases lay outside the gene matches. Germline assignment: CDR1 SGDLS and CDR2 YYNGEE. The CDR3 bases are TGTGCCAGCACCCCTAGCGGGGCCGCCGGCGGGGAGCTGTTTTTT. Its protein is CASTPSGAAGGELFF. Using reference TRBV9 and TRBJ2-2 for the parts outside the CDR3, the full variable domain is DSGVTQTPKHLITATGQRVTLRCSPRSGDLSVYWYQQSLDQGLQFLIQYYNGEERAKGNILERFSAQQFPDLHSELNLSSLELGDSALYFCASTPSGAAGGELFFGEGSRLTVL.